The 12 T cell receptor beta chains listed next were all sequenced from one sample in a study of T cell repertoires in cytomegalovirus infection. Via MiXCR, TCRdb re-called the reads, giving one row per CDR3 protein. This sample has some 130,000 distinct CDR3 sequences, with approximately 8.8% found just once. The sample consisted of PBMCs. The receptor set was obtained from a human donor in good health (CMV status not recorded). Some clones in this sample may be carry-over from other donors' samples.

The rearrangement links TRBV3-1 to TRBJ1-3; perhaps TRBD1 as D (6 bases). CDR1 and CDR2 from the germline V gene are LGHDT and YNNKEL (reference sequence). With 3 bases removed from V and 0 bases from J, the gap between germline ends came to 12 bases. The CDR3 totals 16 residues. For the CDR3, the DNA is TGTGCCAGCAGCCAGACAGGCCGGATCTCTGGAAACACCATATATTTT. Protein sequence: CASSQTGRISGNTIYF.

The chain combines TRBV30 with TRBJ1-2, with D possibly TRBD1 on 6 matching bases. The CDR3 has 13 residues. The germline V gene encodes CDR1 GTSNPN and CDR2 SVGIG (reference sequence). Trimming pared 3 bases from V and 2 bases from J, leaving 10 bases between. The CDR3 sequence is CAWRGTGNYGYTF. The CDR3 nucleotides read TGTGCCTGGAGGGGAACAGGGAACTATGGCTACACCTTC. The entire variable domain, with the rest obtained from reference TRBV30 and TRBJ1-2, is as follows: SQTIHQWPATLVQPVGSPLSLECTVEGTSNPNLYWYRQAAGRGLQLLFYSVGIGQISSEVPQNLSASRPQDRQFILSSKKLLLSDSGFYLCAWRGTGNYGYTFGSGTRLTVV.

This clonotype was detected ten times or more. This chain uses TRBV20-1 with TRBJ2-7, with a weak D call TRBD1 (5 bases). The ends were cut back, 6 bases at V and 6 bases at J, with 12 bases in the middle. This CDR3 is 11 amino acids long. The germline V gene has CDR1 DFQATT and CDR2 SNEGSKA (reference sequence). CDR3 in amino acids: CSAQGDFEQYF. DNA for the CDR3: TGCAGTGCCCAGGGTGACTTCGAGCAGTACTTC.

This clonotype was recorded many times. V gene TRBV12-3 or TRBV12-4 combines with J gene TRBJ2-3, with TRBD2 identical over 7 bases. The CDR3 extends over 14 amino acids. With 7 bases clipped from V and 6 bases from J, the junction kept 10 bases outside the gene matches. The CDR3 here is CASTKSGAGDTQYF. The CDR3 DNA reads TGTGCCAGCACCAAAAGCGGGGCGGGGGATACGCAGTATTTT.

This clonotype was picked up many times. The gene calls are TRBV19 and TRBJ1-5, with D uncertain. V was clipped by 5 bases and J by 2 bases, with 16 bases between them. The CDR3 extends over 16 amino acids. The V gene's germline CDR1 is LNHDA and CDR2 SQIVND (reference sequence). CDR3 loop: CASSLLFVAGNQPQHF. The CDR3 DNA follows: TGTGCCAGTAGTCTCCTGTTCGTTGCCGGCAATCAGCCCCAGCATTTT.

This clonotype was picked up a small number of times. The chain employs TRBV20-1 and TRBJ2-7, with 10 positions matching TRBD2. This CDR3 comprises 14 residues. The V segment lost 5 bases and the J segment 2 bases; nucleotides outside the gene matches: 6. The germline CDR1 and CDR2 sequences are DFQATT and SNEGSKA (reference sequence). The CDR3 here is CSARKRGGTYEQYF. In DNA form, the CDR3 reads TGCAGTGCTCGTAAGCGGGGGGGCACCTACGAGCAGTACTTC.

This clonotype has a count of ten or more. The rearrangement links TRBV2 to TRBJ2-7; no firm D call. The CDR3 is made up of 15 amino acids. The germline V gene has CDR1 SNHLY and CDR2 FYNNEI. Trimming removed 0 bases at V and 5 bases at J, with 14 bases between. CDR3 protein: CASSEAGLGVDEQYF. CDR3 DNA sequence: TGTGCCAGCAGTGAAGCAGGGTTGGGTGTCGACGAGCAGTACTTC.

At least ten counts were recorded for this clonotype. The V gene is TRBV7-9, the J gene TRBJ2-7, with no clear D. The CDR3 is 13 residues long. Trimming pared 3 bases from V and 2 bases from J, leaving 8 bases between. Germline V gene data show CDR1 as SEHNR and CDR2 as FQNEAQ (reference sequence). CDR3 DNA: TGTGCCAGCAGCTTTAAGGGAACCTACGAGCAGTACTTC. Its protein product is CASSFKGTYEQYF.

This clonotype has ten or more counts. The V gene is TRBV29-1, the J gene TRBJ2-2; no reliable D call. The V end was cut by 6 bases, the J end by 4 bases, with 15 bases between. Germline assignment: CDR1 SQVTM and CDR2 ANQGSEA. There are 14 residues in the CDR3. The CDR3 region is CSVPKSAPTGELFF. The DNA for the CDR3 is TGCAGCGTCCCCAAGTCGGCCCCCACCGGGGAGCTGTTTTTT.

This clonotype was observed at least ten times. This sequence joins TRBV7-9 and TRBJ2-1, with 7 bases that match TRBD1. Looked up from germline, CDR1 is SEHNR and CDR2 is FQNEAQ (reference sequence). The CDR3 runs 15 residues. Unmatched junction bases numbered 5, after V lost 3 bases and J lost 3 bases. In DNA form, the CDR3 reads TGTGCCAGCAGCTTCGCCGGGACAGACTACAATGAGCAGTTCTTC. It codes for CASSFAGTDYNEQFF.

This clonotype was seen ten or more times. The genes are TRBV27 and TRBJ2-1; perhaps TRBD2 as D (5 bases). Germline loops: CDR1 MNHEY, CDR2 SMNVEV (reference sequence). CDR3 length equals 14 residues. Trimming removed 3 bases at V and 9 bases at J, with 15 bases between. The CDR3 DNA reads as TGTGCCAGCAGTTTTGGGCTAGCCGGAACTGAGCAGTTCTTC. Its protein product is CASSFGLAGTEQFF.

This clonotype was seen at least ten times. The chain recombines TRBV7-9 with TRBJ1-1; 8 nucleotides agree with TRBD1. Germline trimming cut 5 bases from V and 4 bases from J; bases unmatched to any gene: 9. CDR1 and CDR2 (germline): SEHNR, FQNEAQ (reference sequence). The CDR3 consists of 15 residues. This chain's CDR3 is CASSLYRTGSTEAFF. CDR3 sequence (DNA): TGTGCCAGCAGCCTTTACCGGACAGGGTCCACTGAAGCTTTCTTT.